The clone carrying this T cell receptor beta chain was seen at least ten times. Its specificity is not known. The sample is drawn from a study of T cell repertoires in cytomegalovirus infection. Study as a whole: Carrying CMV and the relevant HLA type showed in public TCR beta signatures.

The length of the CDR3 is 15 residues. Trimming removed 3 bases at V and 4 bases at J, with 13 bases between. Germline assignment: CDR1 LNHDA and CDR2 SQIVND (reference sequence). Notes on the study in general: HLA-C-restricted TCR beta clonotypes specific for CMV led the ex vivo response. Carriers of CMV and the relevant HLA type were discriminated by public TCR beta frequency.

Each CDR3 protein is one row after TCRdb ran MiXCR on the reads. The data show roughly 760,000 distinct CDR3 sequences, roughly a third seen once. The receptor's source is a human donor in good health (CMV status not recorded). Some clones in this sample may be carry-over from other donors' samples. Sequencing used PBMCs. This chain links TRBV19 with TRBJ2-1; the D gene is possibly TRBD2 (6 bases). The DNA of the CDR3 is TGTGCCAGTAGTATTGAGGCGGGACGATACAATGAGCAGTTCTTC. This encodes CASSIEAGRYNEQFF. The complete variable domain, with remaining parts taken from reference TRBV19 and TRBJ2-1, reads DGGITQSPKYLFRKEGQNVTLSCEQNLNHDAMYWYRQDPGQGLRLIYYSQIVNDFQKGDIAEGYSVSREKKESFPLTVTSAQKNPTAFYLCASSIEAGRYNEQFFGPGTRLTVL.